Presented here are 4 T cell receptor beta chains from one specimen sequenced in a study of Ad26.COV2.S vaccination and SARS-CoV-2 variants. Regarding treatment: 19 received Ad26.COV2.S at low or high dose, single or two shots; about 5 received placebo; per-sample allocation not given. Material that was analyzed had been drawn on day 63 after the first vaccine or placebo injection. Sequencing used immunoSEQ multiplex PCR; TCRdb keeps in-frame clones, though not all of them. The sample records hundreds of thousands of clones, about 87% being singletons. Material: peripheral blood, obtained in a trial of Ad26.COV2.S vaccine versus placebo. The receptors come from a person aged 18-60 years who received the Ad26.COV2.S COVID-19 vaccine or a placebo.

This clone has just one count. The chain combines TRBV6-5 with TRBJ1-6; 8 nucleotides match TRBD1. The CDR3 covers 15 residues. V lost 6 bases to trimming and J lost 0 bases; unmatched junction nucleotides: 1. CDR1 and CDR2 (germline): MNHEY, SVGAGI. CDR3 loop: CASSGQGSYNSPLHF. In DNA, the CDR3 is TGTGCCAGCAGCGGACAGGGCTCCTATAATTCACCCCTCCACTTT.

This clone showed up just once. The V gene is TRBV5-6, the J gene TRBJ2-6, with 7 bases aligning to TRBD1. Germline lookup yields CDR1 SGHDT and CDR2 YYEEEE. Trimming at V came to 5 bases and at J to 5 bases, leaving 16 bases not matched to a gene. The CDR3 length is 18 residues. Written as DNA, the CDR3 is TGTGCCAGCAGGTCCCCCGGGACGGACAGGACCCGGGCCAACGTCCTGACTTTC. Its protein product is CASRSPGTDRTRANVLTF.

This clone was seen only a few times. Other DNA sequences in the sample encode the same CDR3. V is TRBV6-2 or TRBV6-3 and J is TRBJ1-1; TRBD1 is a possible D gene (5 bases). The CDR3 runs to 11 residues. The V gene's germline CDR1 is MNHEY and CDR2 SVGEGT. Between the trimmed V and J ends, which lost 6 bases and 6 bases, there was a span of 8 bases. Here the CDR3 DNA reads TGTGCCAGCAGCCAGGGAGCTGAAGCTTTCTTT. Encoded protein: CASSQGAEAFF.

V gene TRBV2 combines with J gene TRBJ2-7; TRBD1 matches at 11 bases. Germline-derived CDR1 and CDR2 are SNHLY and FYNNEI. The CDR3 has 14 residues. V was pared by 7 bases and J by 3 bases, with 5 bases of the junction left unmatched. CDR3 sequence reads: CASTRDRGSYEQYF. The CDR3 region has the DNA TGTGCCAGCACCCGGGACAGGGGGAGCTACGAGCAGTACTTC.